Sequencing of this T cell receptor beta chain was carried out in a study of regulatory T cells in long-lasting Graves disease. The study's findings and limits: Limited sample numbers may have lowered accuracy.

This clonotype has a handful of counts. Its antigen is not identified. Investigators prepared the TCR beta libraries by applying iRepertoire HTBI primers and Arm-PCR of CDR3 regions. Via MiXCR, TCRdb re-called the multiplex PCR reads, giving one row per CDR3 protein. The sample has 450,000 to 650,000 distinct CDR3 sequences; about 16% are singletons. The CDR3 consists of 15 residues. Trimming took 3 bases from V and 3 from J; bases not matched to a gene: 4. Germline CDR1 reads MNHNS; CDR2 reads SASEGT. Time point noted: newly diagnosed GD, antithyroid drugs for less than 3 months. The TCR library used RNA extracted from PBMCs. The data were also submitted as part of a second study, on T cells in Graves' hyperthyroidism and ophthalmopathy. That investigation notes: During a first-round RT-PCR of the TCR CDR3, the HTBI primer set was used.

This receptor was taken from a woman aged 35 to 60 with Graves disease. The sample was peripheral blood mononuclear cells (PBMCs), taken at new diagnosis, from a patient treated with antithyroid drugs. The chain is built from TRBV6-1 and TRBJ1-4; the match to TRBD1 covers 7 bases. The DNA for the CDR3 is TGTGCCAGCAGTGACAGGGGGGGATCTAATGAAAAACTGTTTTTT. Translating it yields CASSDRGGSNEKLFF.